These 13 T cell receptor beta chains share one sample of origin, sequenced in a study of T cell changes during pregnancy in multiple sclerosis. Profiling relied on immunoSEQ multiplex PCR, and the TCRdb table lists in-frame clones only, not all of them. The sample lists about 110,000 clones; 91% were seen once. The sequences come from peripheral blood, collected before pregnancy. The source is a female donor with multiple sclerosis, enrolled in a pregnancy study.

The chain recombines TRBV19 with TRBJ2-1; 9 positions match TRBD2. The CDR3 sequence is 16 residues long. V dropped 3 bases and J dropped 2; count of bases not matched to a gene: 5. Germline V gene sequence: CDR1 LNHDA, CDR2 SQIVND (reference sequence). The CDR3 loop reads CASSMGASGTYNEQFF. CDR3 nucleotides: TGTGCCAGTAGTATGGGCGCTAGCGGGACCTACAATGAGCAGTTCTTC.

The chain couples TRBV19 to TRBJ1-2; D call uncertain. Germline CDR1 reads LNHDA; CDR2 reads SQIVND (reference sequence). CDR3 length equals 14 residues. V was trimmed by 4 bases and J by 1 base, leaving 10 bases between them. The CDR3 loop is CASSSTGINYGYTF. The CDR3 region has the DNA TGTGCCAGTAGTAGTACGGGAATTAACTATGGCTACACCTTC.

The genes are TRBV27 and TRBJ2-7, with 7 bases fitting TRBD2. Germline CDR1 and CDR2: MNHEY and SMNVEV (reference sequence). Germline trimming cut 5 bases from V and 3 bases from J; bases unmatched to any gene: 10. The CDR3 is made up of 15 amino acids. This CDR3 is CASSPRVVAGYEQYF. The CDR3 DNA reads TGTGCCAGCAGTCCCCGGGTGGTAGCGGGCTACGAGCAGTACTTC.

The rearrangement uses TRBV5-6 and TRBJ2-5; TRBD1 agrees at 7 bases. The CDR3 is 15 residues long. Germline V gene data show CDR1 as SGHDT and CDR2 as YYEEEE. With V trimmed by 1 base and J by 5 bases, 8 bases remained unmatched. CDR3 nucleotide sequence: TGTGCCAGCAGCTTGATGACAGGGCCGGCGGAGACCCAGTACTTC. Its translation: CASSLMTGPAETQYF.

J is TRBJ1-1 and V is TRBV7-8; D is unclear. Germline V gene data show CDR1 as SGHVS and CDR2 as FQNEAQ. Deletions cut 3 bases from V and 4 bases from J, with 21 bases between. This CDR3 contains 17 residues. DNA of the CDR3: TGTGCCAGCAGCTTGAACGCCGTGGGCAGGCTGGGCACTGAAGCTTTCTTT. Protein product: CASSLNAVGRLGTEAFF.

The gene calls are TRBV19 and TRBJ2-3, with 10 bases that match TRBD2. The CDR3 runs 16 residues. The J segment lost 2 bases and the V segment lost 5 bases, leaving 7 bases of the junction unmatched. Germline V gene sequence: CDR1 LNHDA, CDR2 SQIVND (reference sequence). CDR3 loop: CASSARLAGLTDTQYF. DNA for the CDR3: TGTGCCAGTAGTGCAAGACTAGCGGGCCTCACAGATACGCAGTATTTT.

The V and J genes are TRBV7-2 and TRBJ2-2; tentative D call: TRBD1 (5 bases). The germline gives CDR1 SGHTA, CDR2 FQGNSA. The ends were cut back, 6 bases at V and 6 bases at J, with 14 bases in the middle. The CDR3 is 14 residues long. CDR3 region: CASRRQLIPGELFF. The CDR3 nucleotides read TGTGCCAGCAGACGACAGCTTATACCCGGGGAGCTGTTTTTT.

This rearrangement joins TRBV7-6 to TRBJ1-1, with D perhaps matching TRBD1 (5 bases). Germline assignment: CDR1 SGHVS and CDR2 FNYEAQ. The CDR3 extends over 15 amino acids. Deletions cut 2 bases from V and 1 base from J, with 11 bases between. The CDR3 DNA is TGTGCCAGCAGCTTATCGACAGACCCGAACACTGAAGCTTTCTTT. Its protein is CASSLSTDPNTEAFF.

The chain joins TRBV6-5 to TRBJ1-6; D remains ambiguous. The CDR3 consists of 12 residues. V was shortened by 0 bases and J by 14 bases, with 8 bases between the two germline ends. Germline V CDR1 and CDR2: MNHEY, SVGAGI. The CDR3 DNA reads TGTGCCAGCAGTTACTCGAAGACTACCCTCCACTTT. It specifies CASSYSKTTLHF.

This CDR3 reads CASSQEGGSSYEQYF. The CDR3 DNA reads as TGTGCCAGCAGCCAAGAAGGCGGTAGCTCCTACGAGCAGTACTTC. The chain couples TRBV4-2 to TRBJ2-7; D call uncertain. CDR1 and CDR2 (germline): LGHNA, YNFKEQ. Trimming pared 0 bases from V and 0 bases from J, leaving 9 bases between. The CDR3 consists of 15 residues.

CDR3 DNA sequence: TGTGCCAGCAGGCCCTTAGAAAAAGCAAGTGGCTACACCTTC. Protein sequence: CASRPLEKASGYTF. V is TRBV6-5 and J is TRBJ1-2, with D hard to call. Germline V gene data show CDR1 as MNHEY and CDR2 as SVGAGI. This CDR3 contains 14 residues. V lost 6 bases and J lost 7, with 18 bases in between.

V is TRBV28 and J is TRBJ2-2, with D possibly being TRBD2 (6 bases). Trimming removed 6 bases at V and 6 bases at J, with 17 bases between. This CDR3 has 15 residues. Germline V gene data show CDR1 as MDHEN and CDR2 as SYDVKM. The CDR3, as DNA: TGTGCCAGCAGACTTGGGGGGTTCGGGGCCGGGGAGCTGTTTTTT. This gives the protein CASRLGGFGAGELFF.

The chain is built from TRBV15 and TRBJ1-5; 9 bases align to TRBD1. From germline, CDR1 is LNHNV and CDR2 YYDKDF (reference sequence). This CDR3 comprises 16 residues. V was pared by 0 bases and J by 13 bases, with 13 bases of the junction left unmatched. The DNA for the CDR3 is TGTGCCACCAGCAGAGATGGGGACGGGACAGGGACCCCACAGCATTTT. Protein: CATSRDGDGTGTPQHF.